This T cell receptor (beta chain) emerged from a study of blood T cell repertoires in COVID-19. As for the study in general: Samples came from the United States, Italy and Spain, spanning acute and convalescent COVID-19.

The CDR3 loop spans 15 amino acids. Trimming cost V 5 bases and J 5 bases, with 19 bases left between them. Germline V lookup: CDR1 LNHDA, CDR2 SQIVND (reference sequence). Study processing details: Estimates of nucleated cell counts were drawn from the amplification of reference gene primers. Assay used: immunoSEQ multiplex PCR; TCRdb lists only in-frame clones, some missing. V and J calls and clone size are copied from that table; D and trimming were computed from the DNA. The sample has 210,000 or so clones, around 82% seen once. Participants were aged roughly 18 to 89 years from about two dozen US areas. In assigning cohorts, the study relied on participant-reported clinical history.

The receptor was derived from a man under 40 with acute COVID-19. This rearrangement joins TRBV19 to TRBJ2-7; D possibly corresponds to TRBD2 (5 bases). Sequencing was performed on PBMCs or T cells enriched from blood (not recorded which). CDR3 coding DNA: TGTGCCAGTAGTCCGTTGCGGGTAACTCTCCACGAGCAGTACTTC. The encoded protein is CASSPLRVTLHEQYF.